A single sample is the source of the 18 T cell receptor beta chains below, sequenced in a study of T cells in Graves' hyperthyroidism and ophthalmopathy. Using RNA transcripts as the source, TCR beta CDR3 regions were amplified. When the TCR CDR3 underwent first-round RT-PCR, the HTBI primer set was used. A single record per CDR3 protein comes from TCRdb applying MiXCR to the multiplex PCR reads. Counted here are 550,000 to 800,000 distinct CDR3 sequences, 17% occurring once; the ten biggest clones make up around 15%. Sequencing input: blood. These receptors all stem from a man between 50 and 59 years old with Graves' hyperthyroidism.

This clonotype was recorded at least ten times. V gene TRBV29-1 combines with J gene TRBJ2-7; 9 bases are a match to TRBD2. Germline trimming cut 3 bases from V and 0 bases from J; bases unmatched to any gene: 6. The CDR3 is made up of 15 amino acids. Germline V gives CDR1 SQVTM, CDR2 ANQGSEA. CDR3 in amino acids: CSVESTSGSSYEQYF. The CDR3, as DNA: TGCAGCGTTGAGTCGACTAGCGGTAGCTCCTACGAGCAGTACTTC.

With respect to this clonotype: It is likely a read error, because the conserved phenylalanine at the end of the CDR3 is missing. V is TRBV30 and J is TRBJ2-5; D unresolved. CDR3 size: 11 residues. Trimming shortened V by 5 bases and J by 5 bases, and 9 bases separated the two germline ends. The germline V gene has CDR1 GTSNPN and CDR2 SVGIG (reference sequence). The DNA of the CDR3 is TGTGCCTGGGTGGAGTGGGAGACCCAGTACCTC. It yields the protein CAWVEWETQYL.

This clonotype was counted a few times. The gene calls are TRBV27 and TRBJ2-7; 10 positions agree with TRBD2. Looked up from germline, CDR1 is MNHEY and CDR2 is SMNVEV (reference sequence). The CDR3 covers 15 residues. Losses at the gene ends were 5 bases for V and 5 bases for J; bases not matched to a gene: 9. The CDR3 region is CASSRLSGRVDEQYF. The CDR3 DNA reads TGTGCCAGCAGTCGATTGAGCGGGAGGGTTGACGAGCAGTACTTC.

Ten or more counts support this clonotype. This chain connects TRBV28 to TRBJ2-7, with D uncertain. V lost 5 bases to trimming and J lost 0 bases, with 14 bases between them. The germline V gene has CDR1 MDHEN and CDR2 SYDVKM. This CDR3 has 15 amino acids. CDR3 sequence: CASSDFPRISYEQYF. CDR3 DNA: TGTGCCAGCAGTGATTTTCCTAGAATCTCCTACGAGCAGTACTTC.

The table lists this clonotype with a few counts. The DNA of the CDR3 is TGTGCCTGGACCTGGCAGTTCTTC. Translating gives CAWTWQFF. V gene TRBV30 combines with J gene TRBJ2-1; D not resolved. The CDR3 length is 8 residues. V gave up 4 bases and J gave up 12 bases, with 4 bases separating them. In germline, CDR1 is GTSNPN, CDR2 SVGIG (reference sequence).

The chain uses TRBV9 and TRBJ2-5; no definite D call. There are 15 residues in the CDR3. Germline V gene data show CDR1 as SGDLS and CDR2 as YYNGEE. V lost 0 bases and J lost 0, with 9 bases in between. The CDR3 region is CASSVAVRNQETQYF. The CDR3 nucleotides read TGTGCCAGCAGCGTAGCAGTGCGAAACCAAGAGACCCAGTACTTC.

At least ten counts were recorded for this clonotype. The rearrangement links TRBV20-1 to TRBJ2-3, with TRBD2 identical over 11 bases. The CDR3 totals 14 residues. The V and J ends lost 6 bases and 5 bases, in that order; junction bases with no gene match: 7. CDR1 is DFQATT, CDR2 SNEGSKA, per germline (reference sequence). The CDR3 region has the DNA TGCAGTGCGACAACTAGCGGGAGATTAGATACGCAGTATTTT. Translating gives CSATTSGRLDTQYF.

The V call is TRBV27, the J call TRBJ2-7; tentatively, D is TRBD2 (6 bases). The germline CDR1 and CDR2 sequences are MNHEY and SMNVEV (reference sequence). The CDR3 loop spans 14 amino acids. Trimming took 2 bases from V and 5 from J, leaving 13 bases between them. CDR3 region: CASSLAGIGDEQYF. As DNA, the CDR3 is TGTGCCAGCAGTTTAGCGGGGATTGGCGACGAGCAGTACTTC.

This clonotype was counted at least ten times. V gene TRBV2 combines with J gene TRBJ1-4; D unclear. The V and J ends lost 0 bases and 5 bases respectively, with 13 bases between them. There are 16 residues in the CDR3. Looked up from germline, CDR1 is SNHLY and CDR2 is FYNNEI. The CDR3 nucleotides are TGTGCCAGCAGTGAAGCGGTAGGACTCGGGAATGAAAAACTGTTTTTT. Its translation is CASSEAVGLGNEKLFF. Supplemented by reference TRBV2 and TRBJ1-4, the full variable domain reads EPEVTQTPSHQVTQMGQEVILRCVPISNHLYFYWYRQILGQKVEFLVSFYNNEISEKSEIFDDQFSVERPDGSNFTLKIRSTKLEDSAMYFCASSEAVGLGNEKLFFGSGTQLSVL.

This rearrangement joins TRBV14 to TRBJ2-2, with D perhaps assigned TRBD1 or TRBD2 (5 bases each). CDR1 is SGHDN and CDR2 is FVKESK in the germline V gene. V lost 6 bases, J lost 3 bases, and 17 bases lay in between. This CDR3 comprises 16 residues. DNA of the CDR3: TGTGCCAGCAGACGTGGTTGGGGGATGGACACCGGGGAGCTGTTTTTT. Residues: CASRRGWGMDTGELFF.

This clonotype has a count of ten or more. The chain couples TRBV9 to TRBJ2-7, with D perhaps matching TRBD2 (6 bases). The CDR3 is 13 residues long. From germline, CDR1 is SGDLS and CDR2 YYNGEE. The V gene lost 0 bases and the J gene lost 5 bases, with 9 bases spanning the gap. This CDR3 reads CASSVGIADEQYF. In DNA form, the CDR3 reads TGTGCCAGCAGCGTAGGAATAGCGGACGAGCAGTACTTC.

This clonotype was detected ten times or more. V and J are TRBV7-9 and TRBJ1-5; a possible D gene is TRBD1 (6 bases). This CDR3 region has 15 residues. Between the trimmed V and J ends, which lost 4 bases and 2 bases, there was a span of 12 bases. Germline lookup yields CDR1 SEHNR and CDR2 FQNEAQ (reference sequence). As DNA, the CDR3 is TGTGCCAGCAGCTCCGAGGGGGGGGGCAATCAGCCCCAGCATTTT. It codes for CASSSEGGGNQPQHF.

A remark on this clonotype: A read error may be the cause here, since a much bigger clone is one base away. V is TRBV27 and J is TRBJ2-1; TRBD1 is a possible D gene (5 bases). The CDR3 sequence is 15 residues long. Germline V gives CDR1 MNHEY, CDR2 SMNVEV (reference sequence). The CDR3 here is CASGLELTDYNEQFF. CDR3 sequence (DNA): TGTGCCAGCGGTTTAGAACTGACAGATTACAATGAGCAGTTCTTC.

The chain recombines TRBV6-1 with TRBJ2-3; 12 bases agree with TRBD2. This CDR3 region has 15 residues. V gave up 4 bases and J gave up 6 bases; unmatched junction bases: 5. CDR1 and CDR2 (germline): MNHNS, SASEGT. The CDR3 region is CASSVLAGGSDTQYF. CDR3 DNA sequence: TGTGCCAGCAGTGTCCTAGCGGGAGGGTCGGATACGCAGTATTTT.

This clonotype is labeled medium-sized. V usage is TRBV27 and J usage is TRBJ2-3; D remains ambiguous. Trimming shortened V by 2 bases and J by 0 bases, and 3 bases separated the two germline ends. This CDR3 comprises 13 residues. Germline-derived CDR1 and CDR2 are MNHEY and SMNVEV (reference sequence). DNA for the CDR3: TGTGCCAGCAGTTTAACCAGCACAGATACGCAGTATTTT. Amino acid sequence: CASSLTSTDTQYF.

The table lists this clonotype with many counts. V usage is TRBV24-1 and J usage is TRBJ2-1; the D is unclear. Trimming removed 4 bases at V and 7 bases at J, with 13 bases between. The CDR3 extends over 14 amino acids. Germline lookup yields CDR1 KGHDR and CDR2 SFDVKD. The CDR3: CATSDPNSSNEQFF. The CDR3 DNA sequence: TGTGCCACCAGTGACCCGAACTCCTCTAATGAGCAGTTCTTC.

This clonotype was counted ten times or more. The chain is built from TRBV7-2 and TRBJ2-7; no reliable D call. The germline CDR1 and CDR2 sequences are SGHTA and FQGNSA. CDR3 length: 13 residues. The V gene lost 2 bases and the J gene lost 6 bases, with 11 bases spanning the gap. The CDR3: CASSLLGYGEQYF. For the CDR3, the DNA is TGTGCCAGCAGCTTACTGGGCTACGGCGAGCAGTACTTC. The full variable domain, in which reference TRBV7-2 and TRBJ2-7 provide the parts outside the CDR3, is GAGVSQSPSNKVTEKGKDVELRCDPISGHTALYWYRQSLGQGLEFLIYFQGNSAPDKSGLPSDRFSAERTGGSVSTLTIQRTQQEDSAVYLCASSLLGYGEQYFGPGTRLTVT.

This clonotype appeared a few times. The rearrangement joins TRBV28 to TRBJ2-2, with D possibly matching TRBD2 (7 bases). CDR1 is MDHEN, CDR2 SYDVKM, per germline. V was cut by 4 bases and J by 5 bases, with 20 bases left in between. The CDR3 contains 17 residues. The CDR3 reads CASSSPWGGAGTGELFF. CDR3 DNA sequence: TGTGCCAGCAGTTCACCTTGGGGGGGGGCCGGGACCGGGGAGCTGTTTTTT.